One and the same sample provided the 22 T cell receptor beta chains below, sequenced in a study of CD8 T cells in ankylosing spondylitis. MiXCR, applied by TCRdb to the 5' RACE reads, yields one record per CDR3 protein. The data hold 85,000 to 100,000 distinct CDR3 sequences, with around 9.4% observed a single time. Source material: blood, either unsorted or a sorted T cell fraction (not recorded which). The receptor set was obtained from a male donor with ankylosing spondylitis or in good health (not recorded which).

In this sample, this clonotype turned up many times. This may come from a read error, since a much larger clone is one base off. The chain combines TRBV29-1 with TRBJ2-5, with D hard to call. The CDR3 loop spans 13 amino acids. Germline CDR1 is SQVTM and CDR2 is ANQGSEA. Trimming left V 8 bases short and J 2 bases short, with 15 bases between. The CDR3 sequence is CSLRNSQQETQYF. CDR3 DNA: TGCAGCCTCCGGAACAGCCAACAAGAGACCCAGTACTTC.

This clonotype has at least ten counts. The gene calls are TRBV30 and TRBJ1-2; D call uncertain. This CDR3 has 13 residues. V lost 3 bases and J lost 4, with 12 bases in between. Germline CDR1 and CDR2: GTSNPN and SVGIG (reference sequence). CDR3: CAWRLGEGYGYTF. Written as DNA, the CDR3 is TGTGCCTGGAGATTGGGTGAAGGCTATGGCTACACCTTC.

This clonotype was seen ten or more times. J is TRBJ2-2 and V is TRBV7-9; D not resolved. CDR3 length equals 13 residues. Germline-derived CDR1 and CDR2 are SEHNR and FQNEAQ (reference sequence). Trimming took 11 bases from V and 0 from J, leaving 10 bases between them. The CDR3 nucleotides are TGTGCCCTGCACGGAACGAACACCGGGGAGCTGTTTTTT. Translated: CALHGTNTGELFF.

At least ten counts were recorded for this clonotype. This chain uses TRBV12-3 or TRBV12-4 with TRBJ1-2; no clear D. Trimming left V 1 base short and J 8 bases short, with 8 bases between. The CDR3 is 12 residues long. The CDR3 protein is CASSLVDFGYTF. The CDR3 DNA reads TGTGCCAGCAGTTTAGTGGATTTCGGCTACACCTTC.

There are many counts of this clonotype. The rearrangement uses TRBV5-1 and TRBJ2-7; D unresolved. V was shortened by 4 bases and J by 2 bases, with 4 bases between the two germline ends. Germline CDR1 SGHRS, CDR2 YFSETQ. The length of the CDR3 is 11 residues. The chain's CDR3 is CASSGTYEQYF. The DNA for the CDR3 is TGCGCCAGCAGCGGAACCTACGAGCAGTACTTC.

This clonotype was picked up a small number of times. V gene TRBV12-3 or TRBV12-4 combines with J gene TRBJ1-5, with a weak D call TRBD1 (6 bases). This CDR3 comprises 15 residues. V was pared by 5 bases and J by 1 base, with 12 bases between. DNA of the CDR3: TGTGCCAGCAGTCCTCAGGGGCTGAGCAATCAGCCCCAGCATTTT. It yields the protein CASSPQGLSNQPQHF.

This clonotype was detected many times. In nucleotides, the CDR3 is TGTGCCAGCAGTTTTTACCAGCGGGGGAATAGGGACAATGAGCAGTTCTTC. Amino acids: CASSFYQRGNRDNEQFF. This chain uses TRBV12-3 or TRBV12-4 with TRBJ2-1; TRBD2 matches 8 bases. CDR3 length equals 17 residues. After removal of 3 bases from V and 5 bases from J, the junction contained 12 bases not matched to a gene.

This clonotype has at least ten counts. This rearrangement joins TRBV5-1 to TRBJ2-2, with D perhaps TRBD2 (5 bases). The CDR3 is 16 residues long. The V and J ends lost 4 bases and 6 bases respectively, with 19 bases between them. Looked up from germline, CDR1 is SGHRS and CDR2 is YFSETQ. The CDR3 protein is CASSTGPEDFSGELFF. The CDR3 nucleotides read TGCGCCAGCAGCACCGGTCCGGAGGACTTCTCCGGGGAGCTGTTTTTT.

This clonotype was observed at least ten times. This CDR3 reads CASSFQGVYGYTF. DNA for the CDR3: TGTGCCAGCAGCTTTCAGGGAGTCTATGGCTACACCTTC. The chain joins TRBV7-9 to TRBJ1-2, with D possibly matching TRBD1 (5 bases). Trimming took 3 bases from V and 4 from J, leaving 9 bases between them. The CDR3 extends over 13 amino acids. CDR1 and CDR2 from the germline V gene are SEHNR and FQNEAQ (reference sequence).

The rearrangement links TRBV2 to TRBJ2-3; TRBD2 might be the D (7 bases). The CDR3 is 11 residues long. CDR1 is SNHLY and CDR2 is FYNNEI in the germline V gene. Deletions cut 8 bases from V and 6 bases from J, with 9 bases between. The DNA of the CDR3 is TGTGCCAGCGGGGGGGCGGATACGCAGTATTTT. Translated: CASGGADTQYF. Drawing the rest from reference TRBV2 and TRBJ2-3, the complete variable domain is EPEVTQTPSHQVTQMGQEVILRCVPISNHLYFYWYRQILGQKVEFLVSFYNNEISEKSEIFDDQFSVERPDGSNFTLKIRSTKLEDSAMYFCASGGADTQYFGPGTRLTVL.

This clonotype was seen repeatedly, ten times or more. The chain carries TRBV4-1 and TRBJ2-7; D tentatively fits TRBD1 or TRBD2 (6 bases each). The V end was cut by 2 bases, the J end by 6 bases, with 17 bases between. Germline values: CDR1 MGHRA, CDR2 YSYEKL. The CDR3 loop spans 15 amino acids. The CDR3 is CASSQTAGEDREQYF. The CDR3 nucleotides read TGCGCCAGCAGCCAAACGGCAGGGGAGGATCGCGAGCAGTACTTC.

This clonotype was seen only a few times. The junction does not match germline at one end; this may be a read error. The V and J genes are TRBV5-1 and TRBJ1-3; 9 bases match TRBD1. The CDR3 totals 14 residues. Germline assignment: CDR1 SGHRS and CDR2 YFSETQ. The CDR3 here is CVSSWTGAGNTIYF. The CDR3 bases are TGCGTCAGCAGCTGGACAGGGGCTGGAAACACCATATATTTT. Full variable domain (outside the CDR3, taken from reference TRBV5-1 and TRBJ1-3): KAGVTQTPRYLIKTRGQQVTLSCSPISGHRSVSWYQQTPGQGLQFLFEYFSETQRNKGNFPGRFSGRQFSNSRSEMNVSTLELGDSALYLCVSSWTGAGNTIYFGEGSWLTVV.

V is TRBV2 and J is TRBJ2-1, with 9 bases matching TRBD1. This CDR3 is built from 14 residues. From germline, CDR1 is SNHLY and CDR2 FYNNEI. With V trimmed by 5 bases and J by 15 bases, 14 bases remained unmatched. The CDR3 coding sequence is TGTGCCAGCAGTTCCCACGGCTCGGGACAGGGTTGGTTCTTC. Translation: CASSSHGSGQGWFF.

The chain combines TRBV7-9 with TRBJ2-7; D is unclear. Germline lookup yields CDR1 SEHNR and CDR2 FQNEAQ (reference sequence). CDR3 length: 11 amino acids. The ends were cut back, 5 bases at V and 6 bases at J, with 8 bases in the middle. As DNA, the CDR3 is TGTGCCAGCAGCAACTATCTCGAGCAGTACTTC. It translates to CASSNYLEQYF.

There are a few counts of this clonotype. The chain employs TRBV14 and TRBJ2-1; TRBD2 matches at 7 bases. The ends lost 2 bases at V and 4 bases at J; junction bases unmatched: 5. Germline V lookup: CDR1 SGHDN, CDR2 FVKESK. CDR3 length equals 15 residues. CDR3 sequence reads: CASSQSSGYYNEQFF. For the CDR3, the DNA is TGTGCCAGCAGCCAAAGTAGCGGGTATTACAATGAGCAGTTCTTC.

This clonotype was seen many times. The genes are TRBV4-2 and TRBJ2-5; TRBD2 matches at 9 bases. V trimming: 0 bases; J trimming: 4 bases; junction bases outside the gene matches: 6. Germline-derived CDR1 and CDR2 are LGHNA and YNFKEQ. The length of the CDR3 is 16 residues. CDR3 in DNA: TGTGCCAGCAGCCAAGAAAGGCGGGGGGGCCGAGAGACCCAGTACTTC. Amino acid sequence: CASSQERRGGRETQYF.

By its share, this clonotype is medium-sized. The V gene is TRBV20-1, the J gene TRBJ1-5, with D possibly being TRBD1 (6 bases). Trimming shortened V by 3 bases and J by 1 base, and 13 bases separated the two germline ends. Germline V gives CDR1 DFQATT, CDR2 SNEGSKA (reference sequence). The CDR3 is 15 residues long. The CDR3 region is CSASTGITSNQPQHF. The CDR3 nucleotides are TGCAGTGCTAGTACAGGGATAACGAGCAATCAGCCCCAGCATTTT.

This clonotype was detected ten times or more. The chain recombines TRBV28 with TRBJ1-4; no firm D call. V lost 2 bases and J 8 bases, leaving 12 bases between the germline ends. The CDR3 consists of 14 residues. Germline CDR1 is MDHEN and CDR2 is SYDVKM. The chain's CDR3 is CASSLPTVGEKLFF. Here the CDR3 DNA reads TGTGCCAGCAGTTTACCCACAGTCGGGGAAAAACTGTTTTTT.

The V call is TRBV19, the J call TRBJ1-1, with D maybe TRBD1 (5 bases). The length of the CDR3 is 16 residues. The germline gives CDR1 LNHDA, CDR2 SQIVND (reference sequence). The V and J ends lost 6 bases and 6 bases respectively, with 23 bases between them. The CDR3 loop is CASSFRNNRGDAEAFF. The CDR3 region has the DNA TGTGCCAGTAGCTTCAGGAACAACCGGGGGGACGCTGAAGCTTTCTTT.

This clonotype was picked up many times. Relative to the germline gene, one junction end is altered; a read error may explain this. CDR3 sequence reads: CATSSRRMDQAQHF. The CDR3 nucleotides read TGTGCCACCAGCAGCCGGCGGATGGATCAGGCCCAGCATTTT. The rearrangement uses TRBV15 and TRBJ1-5; no clear D gene. From germline, CDR1 is LNHNV and CDR2 YYDKDF (reference sequence). This CDR3 has 14 amino acids.

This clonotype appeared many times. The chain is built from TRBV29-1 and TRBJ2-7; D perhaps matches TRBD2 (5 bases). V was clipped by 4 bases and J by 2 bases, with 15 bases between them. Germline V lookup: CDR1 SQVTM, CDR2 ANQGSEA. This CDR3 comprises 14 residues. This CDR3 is CSVGVSDYTYEQYF. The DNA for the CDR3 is TGCAGCGTTGGTGTTAGCGATTATACCTACGAGCAGTACTTC.

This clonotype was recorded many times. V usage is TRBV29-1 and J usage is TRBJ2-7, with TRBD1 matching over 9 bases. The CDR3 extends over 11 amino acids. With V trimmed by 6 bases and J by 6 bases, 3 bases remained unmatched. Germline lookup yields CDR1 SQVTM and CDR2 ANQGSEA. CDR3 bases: TGCAGCGTAGGGGACAGGGCCGAGCAGTACTTC. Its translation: CSVGDRAEQYF.